This T cell receptor beta chain was captured in a study of blood T cell repertoires in COVID-19. Germline assignment: CDR1 SNHLY and CDR2 FYNNEI. CDR3 length: 18 amino acids. Deletions cut 6 bases from V and 2 bases from J, with 24 bases between. TCRdb's copy holds only in-frame clones and misses some; the assay was immunoSEQ multiplex PCR. The sample shows some 110,000 clones, roughly 85% of them seen only once. This receptor was identified in a man aged 40-55 years with acute or convalescent COVID-19. The rearrangement joins TRBV2 to TRBJ2-3; D is perhaps TRBD1 (7 bases). Sequenced sample: peripheral blood. The CDR3 nucleotides read TGTGCCAGCAGATCCCAGGGGGGCGCCGGGAGAGTCACAGATACGCAGTATTTT. It is translated as CASRSQGGAGRVTDTQYF.